This TCR beta chain was retrieved from a study of shared clonotypes between healthy human individuals (dated by TCRdb to the early 2020s). Concerning the study at large: The cohort comprised a couple of women and three men aged 18 to 49 years. For each donor, CD4 naive and CD4 memory were each run on three plates, CD8 naive on two plates, and CD8 memory on one plate. To estimate repertoire size and how much clonotype sharing occurs between individuals, the study deeply sequenced the blood TCR repertoires of about five healthy adults. Libraries were prepared and TCR repertoires were sequenced by different laboratories using diverse techniques, in order to increase sequencing depth and limit assay-specific biases. Between about 0.94 and 8.9 billion PBMCs per donor were obtained by leukapheresis. Broad study findings and their caveats: About 5% of naive CD4, more than 3% of naive CD8, 2.3% of memory CD4, and 0.35% to 0.4% of memory CD8 clonotypes were shared across a few donors. Clonotypes shared by all four sorted-subset donors showed higher generation probabilities than non-shared clonotypes. Incomplete sequencing was indicated by rarefaction of sorted-subset datasets, despite the large sequencing depth. Larger estimated clonotype richness was generally found for naive subsets than for memory subsets. Because the study included only a small number of donors, the genetic and exposure-history diversity represented was limited. Only blood was sampled, and tissue TCR repertoires likely differ from those in blood. Pairwise subsampling led to the expectation that sequencing depth would affect the degree of clonotype sharing among donors.

Remarks on this clone: What antigen it recognizes has not been identified. One base away there is no much larger clone; base qualities are not given.

Using the deep immunoSEQ assay, multiplex PCR amplified TCR CDR3 regions from genomic DNA. Genomic DNA extracted from each cell subset was distributed evenly over all wells of several immunoSEQ 96-well plates, and each plate served as one replicate. For sorted subsets, 200 to 250 ng of genomic DNA, equivalent to 25,000 to 35,000 T cell genomes, went into each replicate PCR. Purified libraries were quantified with a Qubit 3.0 fluorometer, sized on a Bioanalyzer 2100, and re-quantified with the KAPA Library Quantification kit. Every immunoSEQ 96-well plate was sequenced on a separate single-read 150-cycle Illumina NextSeq 550 flow cell. The study's own analysis went as follows. Because only junctional sequences without quality scores were contained in the immunoSEQ output, filtering matching that applied to full-length reads could not be performed. Sequences were annotated with PyIR, a Python wrapper for IgBLAST v1.9, using IMGT germline references to assign V/J genes and CDR3. Any read was removed if the V/J assignment was weak (E-value above 1e-6), the CDR3 was missing, or the read contained stop codons, out-of-frame junctions, or ambiguous translated residues. V3J clonotypes were defined as sequences sharing an identical inferred V gene, J gene, and CDR3 amino acid sequence. To compute the percentage overlap between repertoires, the number of shared unique clonotypes was divided by the size of the smaller repertoire. Three approaches were used to assess repertoire richness: RTK rarefaction, the Chao1 estimator, and Recon v2.1 estimates of unobserved clonotypes. Generation probabilities were computed with OLGA for all TCRbeta clonotypes obtained by the gDNA method from several donors. What TCRdb holds here is the immuneACCESS table cut down to in-frame rearrangements. Part of the clones is not present; checked against another copy, under half of the missing clones reflect an unresolved V gene, and the others are unexplained. The DNA was the basis for D and trimming; V, J and clone size are from that table. The sample yields roughly 2,500,000 clones; 90% to 95% were counted once. The ten largest clones represent about 0.34% of the sample.

From its cysteine to its phenylalanine, the CDR3 spans 14 amino acids. The retained sequence is limited to the CDR3, 42 bases, with the frame set at the first base. The donors were healthy, HIV-negative adults who had no recently reported acute infections or vaccinations. Every donor was a Caucasian adult living in Nashville, Tennessee, USA. CD4+ T cells were enriched by magnetic negative selection; naive cells were then positively selected on CD45RA, and the negative fraction formed the memory subset. Blood was obtained by leukapheresis, after which PBMCs were separated by Ficoll-Histopaque density gradient centrifugation and cryopreserved in liquid nitrogen vapor phase. Analytical flow cytometry was used to check the purity and quantity of every magnetically sorted T cell population. Each sorted fraction had its genomic DNA isolated and then quantified by UV absorbance on a Nanodrop 2000c.

Sequences were obtained from naive CD4+ T cells from PBMCs. The cell subset or site label here, explained by the study, means: CD45RA+ positively selected. The sequence was obtained from a man aged 18 to 29 in good health. Some clones in this sample may be carry-over from other donors' samples. The chain uses TRBV21-1 and TRBJ2-3; the table's D call, TRBD1, has no DNA check behind it. TRBV21-1 constitutes a pseudogene. The bases read TGTGCCAGCAGCAAAGAAAGGGGGACAGATACGCAGTATTTT. This sequence encodes CASSKERGTDTQYF.